This T cell receptor (beta chain) was sequenced during a study of blood T cell repertoires in COVID-19. Study context: Sources were T cells, B-cell-depleted T cells, or PBMCs; the material itself was cDNA or gDNA.

Per the original data handling: Amplification of reference gene primers was used by the study to estimate nucleated cell counts. TCRdb's table, derived via immunoSEQ multiplex PCR, lists solely in-frame clones and lacks some. V, J and clone size are those of that table, while D and trimming were read from the DNA. The sample lists more than 20,000 clones, approximately 90% occurring once. Trimming took 3 bases from V and 5 from J, leaving 17 bases between them. The V gene's germline CDR1 is SGHTA and CDR2 FQGNSA. The CDR3 length is 15 residues. The J gene is TRBJ2-7, the V gene TRBV7-2, with unresolved D. This sequence originates from a human donor with active COVID-19. The donor label of this sample is uncertain. The specimen was peripheral blood. The CDR3 DNA sequence: TGTGCCAGCAGCTTTTCTCCAGACGGGTTCGACGAGCAGTACTTC. It codes for CASSFSPDGFDEQYF.